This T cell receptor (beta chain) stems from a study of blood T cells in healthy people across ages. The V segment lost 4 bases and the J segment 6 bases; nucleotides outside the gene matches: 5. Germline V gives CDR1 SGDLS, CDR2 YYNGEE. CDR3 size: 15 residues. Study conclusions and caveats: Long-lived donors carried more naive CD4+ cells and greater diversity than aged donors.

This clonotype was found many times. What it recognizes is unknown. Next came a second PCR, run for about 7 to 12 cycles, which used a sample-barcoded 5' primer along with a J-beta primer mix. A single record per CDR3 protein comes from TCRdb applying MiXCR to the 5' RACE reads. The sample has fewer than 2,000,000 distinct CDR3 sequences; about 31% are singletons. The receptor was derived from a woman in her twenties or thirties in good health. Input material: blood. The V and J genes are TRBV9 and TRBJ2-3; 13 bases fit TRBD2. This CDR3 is CASSPRTSGSDTQYF. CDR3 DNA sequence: TGTGCCAGCAGCCCTCGGACTAGCGGGAGTGATACGCAGTATTTT. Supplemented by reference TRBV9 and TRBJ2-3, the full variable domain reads DSGVTQTPKHLITATGQRVTLRCSPRSGDLSVYWYQQSLDQGLQFLIQYYNGEERAKGNILERFSAQQFPDLHSELNLSSLELGDSALYFCASSPRTSGSDTQYFGPGTRLTVL.